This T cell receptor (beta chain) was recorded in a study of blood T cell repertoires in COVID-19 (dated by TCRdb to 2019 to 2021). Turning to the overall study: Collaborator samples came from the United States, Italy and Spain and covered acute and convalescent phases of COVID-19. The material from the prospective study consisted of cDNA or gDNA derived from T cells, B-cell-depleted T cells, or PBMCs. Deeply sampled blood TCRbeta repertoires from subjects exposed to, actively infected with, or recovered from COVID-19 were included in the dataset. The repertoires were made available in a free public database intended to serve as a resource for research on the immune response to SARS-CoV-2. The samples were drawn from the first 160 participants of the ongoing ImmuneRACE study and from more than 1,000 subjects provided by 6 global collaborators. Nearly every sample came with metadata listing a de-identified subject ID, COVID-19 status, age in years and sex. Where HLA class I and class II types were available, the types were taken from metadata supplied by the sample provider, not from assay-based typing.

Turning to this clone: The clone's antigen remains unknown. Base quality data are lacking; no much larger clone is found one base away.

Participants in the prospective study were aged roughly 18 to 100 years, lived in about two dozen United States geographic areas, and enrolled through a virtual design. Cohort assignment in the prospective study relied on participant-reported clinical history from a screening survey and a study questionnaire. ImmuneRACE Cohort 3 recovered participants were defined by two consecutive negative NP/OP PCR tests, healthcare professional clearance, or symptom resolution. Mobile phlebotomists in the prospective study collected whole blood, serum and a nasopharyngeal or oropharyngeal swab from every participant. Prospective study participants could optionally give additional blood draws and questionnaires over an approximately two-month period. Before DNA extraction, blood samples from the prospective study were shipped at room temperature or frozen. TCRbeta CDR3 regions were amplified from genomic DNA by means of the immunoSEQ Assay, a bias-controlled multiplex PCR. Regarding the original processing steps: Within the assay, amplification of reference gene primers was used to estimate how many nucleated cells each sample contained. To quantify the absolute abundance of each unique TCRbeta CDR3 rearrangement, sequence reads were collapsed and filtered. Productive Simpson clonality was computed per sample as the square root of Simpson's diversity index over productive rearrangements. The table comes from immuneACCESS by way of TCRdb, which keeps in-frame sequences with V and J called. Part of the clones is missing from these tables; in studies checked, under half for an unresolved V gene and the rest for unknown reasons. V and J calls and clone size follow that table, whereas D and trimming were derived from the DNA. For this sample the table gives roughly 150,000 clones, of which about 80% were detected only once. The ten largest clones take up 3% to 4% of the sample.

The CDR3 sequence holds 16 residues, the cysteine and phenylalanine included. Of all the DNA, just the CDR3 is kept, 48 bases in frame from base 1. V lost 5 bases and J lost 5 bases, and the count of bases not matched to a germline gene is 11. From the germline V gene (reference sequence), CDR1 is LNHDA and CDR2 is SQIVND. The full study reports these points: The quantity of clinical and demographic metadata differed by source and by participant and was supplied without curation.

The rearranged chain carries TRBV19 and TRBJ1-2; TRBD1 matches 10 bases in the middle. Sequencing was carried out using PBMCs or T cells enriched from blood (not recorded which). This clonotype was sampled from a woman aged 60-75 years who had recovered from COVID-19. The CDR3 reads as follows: CASSPRQGAREYGYTF. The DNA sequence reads TGTGCCAGTAGTCCGCGACAGGGGGCGCGTGAGTATGGCTACACCTTC.